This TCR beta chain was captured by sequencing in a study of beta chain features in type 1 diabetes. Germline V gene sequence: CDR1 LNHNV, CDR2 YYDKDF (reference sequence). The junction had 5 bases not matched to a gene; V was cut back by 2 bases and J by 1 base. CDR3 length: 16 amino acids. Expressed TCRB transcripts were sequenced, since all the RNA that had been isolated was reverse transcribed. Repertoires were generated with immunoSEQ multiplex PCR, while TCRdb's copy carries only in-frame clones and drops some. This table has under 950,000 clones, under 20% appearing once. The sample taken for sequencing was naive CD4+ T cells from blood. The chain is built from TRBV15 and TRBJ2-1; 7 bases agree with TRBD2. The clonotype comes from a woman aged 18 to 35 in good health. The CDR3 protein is CATSRPAAGSYNEQFF. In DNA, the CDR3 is TGTGCCACCAGCAGACCCGCAGCGGGATCCTACAATGAGCAGTTCTTC.